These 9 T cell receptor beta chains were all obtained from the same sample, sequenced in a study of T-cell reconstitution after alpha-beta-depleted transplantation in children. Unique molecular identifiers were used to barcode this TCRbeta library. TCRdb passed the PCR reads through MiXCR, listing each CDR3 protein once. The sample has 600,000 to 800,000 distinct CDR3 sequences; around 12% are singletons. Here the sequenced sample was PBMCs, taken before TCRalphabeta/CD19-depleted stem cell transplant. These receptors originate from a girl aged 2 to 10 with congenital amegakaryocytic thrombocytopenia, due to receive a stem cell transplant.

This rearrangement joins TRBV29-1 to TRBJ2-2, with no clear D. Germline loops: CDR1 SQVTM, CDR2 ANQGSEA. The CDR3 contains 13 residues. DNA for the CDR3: TGCGGCTACTTTGGGGTGAACACCGGGGAGCTGTTTTTT. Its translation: CGYFGVNTGELFF.

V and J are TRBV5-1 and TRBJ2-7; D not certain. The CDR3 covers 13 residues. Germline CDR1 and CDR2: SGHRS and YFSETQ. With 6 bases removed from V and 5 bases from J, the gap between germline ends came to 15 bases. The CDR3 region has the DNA TGCGCCAGCACAGTTCAGCCCCTGGACGAGCAGTACTTC. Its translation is CASTVQPLDEQYF.

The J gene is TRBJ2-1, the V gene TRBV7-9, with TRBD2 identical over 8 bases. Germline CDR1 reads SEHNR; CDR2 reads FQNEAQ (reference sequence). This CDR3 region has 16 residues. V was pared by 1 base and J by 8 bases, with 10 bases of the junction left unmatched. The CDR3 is CASSLVVGLGSDEQFF. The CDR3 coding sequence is TGTGCCAGCAGCTTAGTGGTGGGACTAGGAAGCGATGAGCAGTTCTTC.

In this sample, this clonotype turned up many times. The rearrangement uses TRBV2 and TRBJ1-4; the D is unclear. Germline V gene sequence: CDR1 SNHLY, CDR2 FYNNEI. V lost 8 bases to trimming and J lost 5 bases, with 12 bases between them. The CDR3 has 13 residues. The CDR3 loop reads CASDQTVNEKLFF. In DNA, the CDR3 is TGTGCCAGCGACCAAACGGTGAATGAAAAACTGTTTTTT.

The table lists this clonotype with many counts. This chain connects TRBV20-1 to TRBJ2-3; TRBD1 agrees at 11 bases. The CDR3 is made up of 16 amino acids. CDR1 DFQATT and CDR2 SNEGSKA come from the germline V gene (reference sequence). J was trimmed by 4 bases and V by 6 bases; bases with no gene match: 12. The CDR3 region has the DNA TGCAGTGCCCGGACAGGGGGCGCCGCTTGGTCAGATACGCAGTATTTT. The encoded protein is CSARTGGAAWSDTQYF.

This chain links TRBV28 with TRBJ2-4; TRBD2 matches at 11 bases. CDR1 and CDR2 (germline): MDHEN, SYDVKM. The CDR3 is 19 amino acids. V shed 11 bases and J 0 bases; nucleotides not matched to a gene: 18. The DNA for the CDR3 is TGTGCCTCCCATGGCCGGGGACTAGCGGACCCGTTAGCCAAAAACATTCAGTACTTC. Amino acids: CASHGRGLADPLAKNIQYF. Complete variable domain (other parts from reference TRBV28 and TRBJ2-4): DVKVTQSSRYLVKRTGEKVFLECVQDMDHENMFWYRQDPGLGLRLIYFSYDVKMKEKGDIPEGYSVSREKKERFSLILESASTNQTSMYLCASHGRGLADPLAKNIQYFGAGTRLSVL.

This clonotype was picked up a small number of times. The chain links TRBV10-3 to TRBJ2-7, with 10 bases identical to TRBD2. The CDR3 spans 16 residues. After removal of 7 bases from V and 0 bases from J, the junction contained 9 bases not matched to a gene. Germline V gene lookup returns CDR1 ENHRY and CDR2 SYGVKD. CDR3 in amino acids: CAITPSASGSSYEQYF. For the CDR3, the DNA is TGTGCCATCACACCGTCTGCTAGCGGGAGCTCCTACGAGCAGTACTTC.

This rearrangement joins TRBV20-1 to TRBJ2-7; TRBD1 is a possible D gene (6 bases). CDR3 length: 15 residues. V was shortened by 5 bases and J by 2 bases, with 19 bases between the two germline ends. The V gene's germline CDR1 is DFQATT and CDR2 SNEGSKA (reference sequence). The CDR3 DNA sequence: TGCAGTGCTCTGACGACAGGATGGGATCCCTACGAGCAGTACTTC. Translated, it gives CSALTTGWDPYEQYF.

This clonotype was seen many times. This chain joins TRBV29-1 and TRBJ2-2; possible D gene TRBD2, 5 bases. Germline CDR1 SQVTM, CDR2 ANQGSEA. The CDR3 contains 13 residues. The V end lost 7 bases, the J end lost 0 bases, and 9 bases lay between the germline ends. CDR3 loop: CSAEDANTGELFF. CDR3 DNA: TGCAGCGCGGAGGACGCGAACACCGGGGAGCTGTTTTTT.